This T cell receptor beta chain is drawn from a study of OX40 agonist ivuxolimab in advanced cancers. Study overall: Two patients with cutaneous melanoma and one with hepatocellular carcinoma, three in total, showed partial responses.

Produced via immunoSEQ multiplex PCR; TCRdb's table is partial and in-frame only. Of around 55,000 clones in the sample, 89% were seen once. No patient had autoimmune disease or received systemic immunosuppression. With regard to this clone: No antigen is known for it.

Overall study findings and caveats: The CD4+ and CD8+ T cells in the blood had expanded clonally by week 6 at 0.1 to 3.0 mg/kg. Among T cells, CD8+ cells averaged more expanded clones than CD4+ cells.

The TCR comes from an adult with an advanced solid tumor such as melanoma, head and neck, liver or kidney cancer. Sequences were derived from CD4+ or CD8+ T cells sorted from blood, sampled in a trial of the OX40 agonist ivuxolimab.

CDR3 region: CASSFERDSSLSNQPQHF. In nucleotides, the CDR3 is TGTGCCAGCAGCTTCGAACGGGACAGCAGTCTTAGCAATCAGCCCCAGCATTTT. J is TRBJ1-5 and V is TRBV7-8; 7 bases align to TRBD1. The V and J ends lost 3 bases and 0 bases, in that order; junction bases with no gene match: 11. The CDR3 has 18 amino acids. Germline CDR1 is SGHVS and CDR2 is FQNEAQ.